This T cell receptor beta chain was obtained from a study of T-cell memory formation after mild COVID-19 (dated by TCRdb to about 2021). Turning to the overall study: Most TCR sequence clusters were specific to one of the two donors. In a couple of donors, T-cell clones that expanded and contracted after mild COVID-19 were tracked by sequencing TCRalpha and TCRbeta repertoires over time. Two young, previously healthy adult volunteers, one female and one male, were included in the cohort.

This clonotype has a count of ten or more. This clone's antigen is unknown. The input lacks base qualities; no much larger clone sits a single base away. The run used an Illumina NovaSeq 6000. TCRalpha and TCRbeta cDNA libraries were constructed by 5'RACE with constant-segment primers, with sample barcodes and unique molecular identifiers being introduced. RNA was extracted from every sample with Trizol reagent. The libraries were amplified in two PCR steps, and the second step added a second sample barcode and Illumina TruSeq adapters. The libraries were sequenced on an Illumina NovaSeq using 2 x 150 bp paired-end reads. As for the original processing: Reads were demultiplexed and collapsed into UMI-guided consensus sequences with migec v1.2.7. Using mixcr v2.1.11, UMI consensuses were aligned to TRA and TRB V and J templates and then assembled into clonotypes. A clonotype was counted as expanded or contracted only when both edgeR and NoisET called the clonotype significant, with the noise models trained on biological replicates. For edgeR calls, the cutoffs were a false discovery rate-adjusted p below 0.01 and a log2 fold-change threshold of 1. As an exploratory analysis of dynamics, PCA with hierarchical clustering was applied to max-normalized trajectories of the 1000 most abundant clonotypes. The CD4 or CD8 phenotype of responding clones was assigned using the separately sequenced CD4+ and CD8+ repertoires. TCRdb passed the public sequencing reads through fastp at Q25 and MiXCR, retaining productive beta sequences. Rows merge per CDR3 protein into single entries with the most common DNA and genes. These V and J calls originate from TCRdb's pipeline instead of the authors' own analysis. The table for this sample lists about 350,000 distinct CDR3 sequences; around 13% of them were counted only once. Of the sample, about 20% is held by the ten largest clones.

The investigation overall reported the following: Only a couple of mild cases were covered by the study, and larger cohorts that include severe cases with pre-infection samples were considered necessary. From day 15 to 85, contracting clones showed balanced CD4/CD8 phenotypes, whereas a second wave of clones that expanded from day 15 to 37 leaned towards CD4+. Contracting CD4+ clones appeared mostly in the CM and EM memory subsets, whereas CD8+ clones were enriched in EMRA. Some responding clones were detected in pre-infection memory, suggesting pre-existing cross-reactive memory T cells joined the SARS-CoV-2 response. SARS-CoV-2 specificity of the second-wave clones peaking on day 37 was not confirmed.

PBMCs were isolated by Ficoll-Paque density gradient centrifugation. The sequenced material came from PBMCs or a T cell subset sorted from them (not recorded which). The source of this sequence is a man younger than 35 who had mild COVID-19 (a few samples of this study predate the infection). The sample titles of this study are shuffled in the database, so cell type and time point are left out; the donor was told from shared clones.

The CDR3 region has the sequence CSVGTGGHQPQHF. The DNA sequence reads TGCAGCGTCGGGACAGGGGGCCATCAGCCCCAGCATTTT. The rearrangement combines TRBV29-1 with TRBJ1-5; the junction holds 12 bases that match TRBD1. From the germline V gene, CDR1 is SQVTM and CDR2 is ANQGSEA. For this chain, trimming is 6 bases at the V end and 5 bases at the J end, and the number of junction bases without a gene match is 2. CDR3 length: 13 amino acids, cysteine to phenylalanine. The entry retains the CDR3 DNA only, 39 bases that are in frame from base 1.